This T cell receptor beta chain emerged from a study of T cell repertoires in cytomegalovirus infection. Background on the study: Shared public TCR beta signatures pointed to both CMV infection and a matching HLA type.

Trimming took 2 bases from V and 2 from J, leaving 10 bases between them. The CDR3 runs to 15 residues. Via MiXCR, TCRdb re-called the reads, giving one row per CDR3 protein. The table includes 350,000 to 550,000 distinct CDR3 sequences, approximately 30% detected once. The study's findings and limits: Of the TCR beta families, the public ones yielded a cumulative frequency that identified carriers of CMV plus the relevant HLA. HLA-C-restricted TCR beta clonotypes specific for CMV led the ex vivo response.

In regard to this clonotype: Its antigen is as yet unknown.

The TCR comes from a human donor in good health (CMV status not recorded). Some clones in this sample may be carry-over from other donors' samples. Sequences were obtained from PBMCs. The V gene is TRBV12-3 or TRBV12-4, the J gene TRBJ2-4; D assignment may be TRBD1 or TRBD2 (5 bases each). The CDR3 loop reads CASSLLGVTKNIQYF. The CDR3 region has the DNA TGTGCCAGCAGTTTATTGGGGGTCACCAAAAACATTCAGTACTTC.